This passage covers 18 T cell receptor beta chains from one sample sequenced in a study of CD8 T cells in Susac syndrome. The RNA, roughly 0.5 to 1 ug, was put through reverse transcription using random hexamers. MiXCR, run by TCRdb on the immunoSEQ multiplex PCR reads, gives a single entry per CDR3 protein. The repertoire holds under 350,000 distinct CDR3 sequences, roughly 94% seen once, with over 0.05% in the top ten. Source material: CD4+ T cells from PBMCs. These receptors came from a human donor with multiple sclerosis.

This chain connects TRBV3-1 to TRBJ2-3, with TRBD2 identical over 8 bases. The CDR3 extends over 17 amino acids. Germline CDR1 LGHDT, CDR2 YNNKEL (reference sequence). V was clipped by 6 bases and J by 2 bases; unmatched bases: 13. The chain's CDR3 is CASRAWGVGGDTDTQYF. The CDR3 bases are TGTGCCAGCAGGGCCTGGGGTGTCGGGGGGGACACAGATACGCAGTATTTT.

J is TRBJ2-5 and V is TRBV29-1, with D possibly matching TRBD2 (5 bases). Germline loops: CDR1 SQVTM, CDR2 ANQGSEA. The CDR3 is 13 amino acids. The DNA for the CDR3 is TGCACCATCTCACACCTAGCTCAAGAGACCCAGTACTTC. Protein product: CTISHLAQETQYF.

The chain joins TRBV20-1 to TRBJ2-7, with 7 bases that match TRBD1. V gave up 6 bases and J gave up 0 bases; unmatched junction bases: 11. Germline CDR1 and CDR2: DFQATT and SNEGSKA (reference sequence). The CDR3 is made up of 15 amino acids. DNA for the CDR3: TGCAGTGCCTACACCGGACAGGCTTCCTCCTACGAGCAGTACTTC. It specifies CSAYTGQASSYEQYF.

V usage is TRBV9 and J usage is TRBJ1-6; D is possibly TRBD1 (6 bases). Germline values: CDR1 SGDLS, CDR2 YYNGEE. Trimming cost V 0 bases and J 0 bases, with 10 bases left between them. This CDR3 contains 17 residues. CDR3 protein: CASSVADRSSYNSPLHF. In DNA, the CDR3 is TGTGCCAGCAGCGTAGCTGACAGGAGCTCCTATAATTCACCCCTCCACTTT.

V is TRBV5-4 and J is TRBJ2-5, with 9 bases fitting TRBD2. V dropped 4 bases and J dropped 2; count of bases not matched to a gene: 12. The CDR3 is 17 amino acids. Germline lookup yields CDR1 SGHNT and CDR2 YYREEE (reference sequence). Here the CDR3 reads CASSLKRASGAQETQYF. CDR3 sequence (DNA): TGTGCCAGCAGCCTTAAAAGGGCTAGCGGGGCTCAAGAGACCCAGTACTTC.

The V call is TRBV4-1, the J call TRBJ2-3; TRBD1 or TRBD2 may be the D gene (5 bases each). The CDR3 consists of 17 residues. Trimming took off 1 base at V and 6 bases at J, with 20 bases between the two ends. The germline CDR1 and CDR2 sequences are MGHRA and YSYEKL. DNA for the CDR3: TGCGCCAGCAGCCAAGTTCCCGGGACGGACGGAGCGGATACGCAGTATTTT. It specifies CASSQVPGTDGADTQYF.

The chain recombines TRBV30 with TRBJ1-1; D is possibly TRBD1 (6 bases). The germline V gene encodes CDR1 GTSNPN and CDR2 SVGIG (reference sequence). The V end lost 0 bases, the J end lost 4 bases, and 12 bases lay between the germline ends. The length of the CDR3 is 14 residues. The CDR3 coding sequence is TGTGCCTGGAGTGTCACAGGGCAAGGCACTGAAGCTTTCTTT. It yields the protein CAWSVTGQGTEAFF.

The V call is TRBV12-3 or TRBV12-4, the J call TRBJ1-1; D is unclear. V gave up 11 bases and J gave up 7 bases, with 23 bases separating them. This CDR3 is 14 amino acids long. CDR3 sequence: CASTYRAPGGEAFF. The CDR3 DNA reads as TGTGCCTCGACCTATAGGGCTCCGGGTGGTGAAGCTTTCTTT.

The chain recombines TRBV7-2 with TRBJ2-7, with 9 bases fitting TRBD1. V was pared by 0 bases and J by 2 bases, with 2 bases of the junction left unmatched. This CDR3 comprises 15 residues. The germline gives CDR1 SGHTA, CDR2 FQGNSA. CDR3 in amino acids: CASSLATGGPYEQYF. As DNA, the CDR3 is TGTGCCAGCAGCTTAGCGACAGGGGGGCCCTACGAGCAGTACTTC.

The V gene is TRBV7-9, the J gene TRBJ2-2; TRBD2 agrees at 7 bases. The CDR3 is 15 amino acids. V lost 5 bases, J lost 4 bases, and 7 bases stayed unmatched. From germline, CDR1 is SEHNR and CDR2 FQNEAQ (reference sequence). CDR3 sequence reads: CASSPGLVPTGELFF. CDR3 coding DNA: TGTGCCAGCAGCCCCGGACTAGTCCCCACCGGGGAGCTGTTTTTT.

This clonotype has a single count. This chain connects TRBV6-2 or TRBV6-3 to TRBJ2-7; TRBD1 matches 12 bases. Per the germline V gene, CDR1 is MNHEY and CDR2 is SVGEGT. The V gene end was trimmed by 11 bases and the J gene end by 6 bases; junction bases not matched to a gene: 11. The CDR3 extends over 14 amino acids. CDR3 nucleotides: TGTGCCGGCTCACGGGGGACAGGGGGCACCGAGCAGTACTTC. This encodes CAGSRGTGGTEQYF.

J is TRBJ2-1 and V is TRBV29-1; TRBD2 matches at 9 bases. Germline values: CDR1 SQVTM, CDR2 ANQGSEA. Trimming took 6 bases from V and 5 from J; bases not matched to a gene: 8. The CDR3 has 14 residues. The CDR3 DNA is TGCAGCGTCCGGCATAGCGGGAGAAACAATGAGCAGTTCTTC. Translating gives CSVRHSGRNNEQFF.

This chain links TRBV15 with TRBJ1-1; no clear D. The CDR3 is 14 residues long. V dropped 4 bases and J dropped 6 bases, with 15 bases sitting between them. Germline lookup yields CDR1 LNHNV and CDR2 YYDKDF (reference sequence). The CDR3 DNA reads TGTGCCACCAGCACGACCCTCGCGGTGTCTGAAGCTTTCTTT. Translating gives CATSTTLAVSEAFF. Full variable domain (missing parts from reference TRBV15 and TRBJ1-1): DAMVIQNPRYQVTQFGKPVTLSCSQTLNHNVMYWYQQKSSQAPKLLFHYYDKDFNNEADTPDNFQSRRPNTSFCFLDIRSPGLGDTAMYLCATSTTLAVSEAFFGQGTRLTVV.

V is TRBV12-3 or TRBV12-4 and J is TRBJ2-1, with D perhaps TRBD2 (6 bases). This CDR3 region has 15 residues. Trimming shortened V by 1 base and J by 10 bases, and 17 bases separated the two germline ends. CDR3 amino acids: CASSLGLDNALEQFF. The CDR3 coding sequence is TGTGCCAGCAGTTTAGGACTAGACAATGCGCTCGAGCAGTTCTTC.

The chain joins TRBV9 to TRBJ1-1, with TRBD1 as a possible D gene (5 bases). Looked up from germline, CDR1 is SGDLS and CDR2 is YYNGEE. The CDR3 extends over 17 amino acids. The germline V and J ends were trimmed by 3 bases and 0 bases, with 18 bases remaining between them. The CDR3 loop reads CASSAGAVGRLNTEAFF. CDR3 nucleotides: TGTGCCAGCAGCGCTGGGGCGGTGGGCAGACTGAACACTGAAGCTTTCTTT.

The rearrangement links TRBV7-9 to TRBJ2-5, with 7 positions matching TRBD2. The V gene's germline CDR1 is SEHNR and CDR2 FQNEAQ (reference sequence). V lost 4 bases and J lost 4; bases outside the gene matches: 12. This CDR3 has 16 residues. The CDR3 spells CASSWALQRGGETQYF. CDR3 coding DNA: TGTGCCAGCAGCTGGGCCCTACAGCGGGGAGGAGAGACCCAGTACTTC.

J is TRBJ2-3 and V is TRBV6-2 or TRBV6-3; TRBD1 matches at 7 bases. Germline lookup yields CDR1 MNHEY and CDR2 SVGEGT. V trimming: 1 base; J trimming: 4 bases; junction bases outside the gene matches: 2. The CDR3 has 14 residues. The CDR3 reads CASSYYTGADTQYF. In DNA form, the CDR3 reads TGTGCCAGCAGTTACTACACAGGGGCAGATACGCAGTATTTT.

This clonotype was picked up one time. The CDR3 DNA reads as TGTGCCAGCAGCCAAGCCGGGACTGCCTATGGCTACACCTTC. Protein: CASSQAGTAYGYTF. The V and J genes are TRBV6-5 and TRBJ1-2, with a tentative D call TRBD1 (5 bases). The V end lost 6 bases, the J end lost 4 bases, and 15 bases lay between the germline ends. Germline values: CDR1 MNHEY, CDR2 SVGAGI. This CDR3 region has 14 residues.